These 13 T cell receptor beta chains came from one sample sequenced in a study of OX40 agonist ivuxolimab in advanced cancers. TCRdb's copy holds only in-frame clones and misses some; the assay was immunoSEQ multiplex PCR. The table shows around 30,000 clones, with 81% occurring only once. The sequences come from CD4+ or CD8+ T cells sorted from blood, collected in a trial of the OX40 agonist ivuxolimab. These receptors originate from an adult with an advanced solid tumor such as melanoma, head and neck, liver or kidney cancer.

This clone has more than one count but fewer than ten. V gene TRBV27 combines with J gene TRBJ1-5; D may be TRBD1 (5 bases). V shed 5 bases and J shed 0 bases, with 14 bases lying between them. The V gene's germline CDR1 is MNHEY and CDR2 SMNVEV (reference sequence). This CDR3 comprises 16 residues. The CDR3 is CASSPGWGISNQPQHF. The CDR3 DNA reads TGTGCCAGCAGTCCCGGGTGGGGCATTAGCAATCAGCCCCAGCATTTT.

The chain couples TRBV5-1 to TRBJ2-1, with a possible D match to TRBD2 (6 bases). The germline CDR1 and CDR2 sequences are SGHRS and YFSETQ. V dropped 0 bases and J dropped 2 bases, with 9 bases sitting between them. The CDR3 runs 15 residues. CDR3 amino acids: CASSLAGTPYNEQFF. The CDR3 nucleotides are TGCGCCAGCAGCTTGGCAGGGACTCCCTACAATGAGCAGTTCTTC. The full variable domain, completed using reference TRBV5-1 and TRBJ2-1, is KAGVTQTPRYLIKTRGQQVTLSCSPISGHRSVSWYQQTPGQGLQFLFEYFSETQRNKGNFPGRFSGRQFSNSRSEMNVSTLELGDSALYLCASSLAGTPYNEQFFGPGTRLTVL.

This clone was observed a few times. The chain combines TRBV15 with TRBJ1-2; maybe TRBD1 (5 bases). Germline lookup yields CDR1 LNHNV and CDR2 YYDKDF (reference sequence). This CDR3 comprises 16 residues. V was clipped by 1 base and J by 7 bases, with 19 bases between them. DNA of the CDR3: TGTGCCACCAGCAGAGGGGGCAACAAAATCCCCCTTGGCTACACCTTC. The encoded protein is CATSRGGNKIPLGYTF.

DNA for the CDR3: TGTGCCAGCATTCTTCCCAATGAGCAGTTCTTC. This sequence encodes CASILPNEQFF. The J gene is TRBJ2-1, the V gene TRBV21-1; the table assigns TRBD2, which was not confirmed against the DNA. TRBV21-1 counts as a pseudogene. The CDR3 is 11 residues long.

The chain has TRBV18 and TRBJ2-5, with 8 positions matching TRBD2. TRBJ2-7 matches the DNA end more closely, so the J call is doubtful. Looked up from germline, CDR1 is KGHSH and CDR2 is LQKENI. This CDR3 is built from 16 residues. CDR3 protein: CASSPPVTSGVYEQYF. In nucleotides, the CDR3 is TGTGCCAGCTCACCACCGGTAACTAGCGGCGTGTACGAGCAGTACTTC.

The CDR3 loop is CAISERGGNQPQHF. Written as DNA, the CDR3 is TGTGCCATCAGTGAGAGGGGGGGCAATCAGCCCCAGCATTTT. The chain recombines TRBV10-3 with TRBJ1-5, with D tentatively TRBD1 (6 bases). Trimming cost V 2 bases and J 2 bases, with 7 bases left between them. Germline-derived CDR1 and CDR2 are ENHRY and SYGVKD. This CDR3 is 14 amino acids long.

V and J are TRBV6-5 and TRBJ2-4; 7 bases align to TRBD1. The trim removed 6 bases at V and 3 bases at J, leaving 8 bases unmatched. The CDR3 extends over 15 amino acids. The V gene's germline CDR1 is MNHEY and CDR2 SVGAGI. The CDR3 loop is CASRQGFDVKNIQYF. The CDR3 nucleotides are TGTGCCAGCAGACAGGGGTTCGATGTCAAAAACATTCAGTACTTC.

This clone was seen once. V gene TRBV5-3 combines with J gene TRBJ2-5; 13 nucleotides align to TRBD2. TRBV5-3 carries the ORF label, with uncertain function. There are 15 residues in the CDR3. The V and J ends lost 4 bases and 3 bases, in that order; junction bases with no gene match: 3. The CDR3 loop reads CARSPGTSGEETQYF. As DNA, the CDR3 is TGTGCCAGAAGCCCCGGGACTAGCGGGGAAGAGACCCAGTACTTC.

This chain joins TRBV4-1 and TRBJ2-3; D gene ambiguous. With 4 bases removed from V and 0 bases from J, the gap between germline ends came to 8 bases. This CDR3 has 14 amino acids. Germline V lookup: CDR1 MGHRA, CDR2 YSYEKL. CDR3 DNA: TGCGCCAGCAGCCCCTTGACTAGCACAGATACGCAGTATTTT. Residues: CASSPLTSTDTQYF.

This chain links TRBV18 with TRBJ2-7; a weak D match, TRBD2 (5 bases). The CDR3 has 17 residues. V lost 4 bases and J 2 bases, leaving 21 bases between the germline ends. Germline-derived CDR1 and CDR2 are KGHSH and LQKENI. The CDR3 reads CASSLFEGRTSPYEQYF. The DNA of the CDR3 is TGTGCCAGCTCACTCTTCGAGGGTAGGACCTCCCCCTACGAGCAGTACTTC.

The rearrangement uses TRBV7-9 and TRBJ2-3; the match to TRBD2 covers 13 bases. The CDR3 has 18 amino acids. Germline V gene data show CDR1 as SEHNR and CDR2 as FQNEAQ (reference sequence). J was trimmed by 2 bases and V by 5 bases; bases with no gene match: 10. The chain's CDR3 is CASSRLAGGLGDTDTQYF. DNA for the CDR3: TGTGCCAGCAGCCGACTAGCGGGAGGTCTAGGGGACACAGATACGCAGTATTTT.

CDR3 protein: CASSFPGAGFYEQYF. The CDR3 DNA is TGTGCCAGCAGTTTTCCGGGAGCCGGTTTCTACGAGCAGTACTTC. The V call is TRBV6-6, the J call TRBJ2-7; TRBD2 is a possible D gene (6 bases). The length of the CDR3 is 15 residues. Germline V gene data show CDR1 as MNHNY and CDR2 as SVGAGI (reference sequence). The ends were cut back, 4 bases at V and 3 bases at J, with 16 bases in the middle.

This chain joins TRBV30 and TRBJ1-6; D is uncertain. V lost 8 bases, J lost 0 bases, and 14 bases lay in between. CDR1 GTSNPN and CDR2 SVGIG come from the germline V gene (reference sequence). This CDR3 is built from 15 residues. The CDR3 sequence: CAATAESSYNSPLHF. The CDR3 region has the DNA TGTGCCGCGACCGCGGAGAGCTCCTATAATTCACCCCTCCACTTT.